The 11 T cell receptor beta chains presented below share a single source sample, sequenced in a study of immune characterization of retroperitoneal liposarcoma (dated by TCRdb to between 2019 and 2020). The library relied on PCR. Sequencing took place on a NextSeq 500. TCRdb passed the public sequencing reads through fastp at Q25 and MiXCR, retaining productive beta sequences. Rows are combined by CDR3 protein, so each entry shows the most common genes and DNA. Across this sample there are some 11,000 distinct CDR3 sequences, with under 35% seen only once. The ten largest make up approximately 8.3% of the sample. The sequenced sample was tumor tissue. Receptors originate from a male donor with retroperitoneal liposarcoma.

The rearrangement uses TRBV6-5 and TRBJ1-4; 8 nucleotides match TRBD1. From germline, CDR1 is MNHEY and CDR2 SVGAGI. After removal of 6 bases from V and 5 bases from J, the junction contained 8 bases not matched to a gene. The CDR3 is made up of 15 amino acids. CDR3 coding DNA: TGTGCCAGCAGACCTCGGGGACAGGCGAATGAAAAACTGTTTTTT. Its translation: CASRPRGQANEKLFF.

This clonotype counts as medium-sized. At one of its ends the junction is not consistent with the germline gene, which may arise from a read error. Written as DNA, the CDR3 is TGTGCCAGCAGTGACTCGAGCGGGGGGGCCTACAATGAGCAGTACTTC. This translates into CASSDSSGGAYNEQYF. The gene calls are TRBV6-6 and TRBJ2-1, with 10 nucleotides matching TRBD2. With the DNA end fitting TRBJ2-7 better, the J assignment may be wrong. CDR3 size: 16 residues. Germline CDR1 is MNHNY and CDR2 is SVGAGI (reference sequence).

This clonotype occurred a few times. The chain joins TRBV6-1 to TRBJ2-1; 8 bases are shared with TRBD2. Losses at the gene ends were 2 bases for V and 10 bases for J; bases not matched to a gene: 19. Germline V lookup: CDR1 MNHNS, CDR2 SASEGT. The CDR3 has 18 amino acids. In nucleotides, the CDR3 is TGTGCCAGCAGTGAATCGCCAGCGGGGGCCATCAACTCCTACGAGCAGTTCTTC. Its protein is CASSESPAGAINSYEQFF.

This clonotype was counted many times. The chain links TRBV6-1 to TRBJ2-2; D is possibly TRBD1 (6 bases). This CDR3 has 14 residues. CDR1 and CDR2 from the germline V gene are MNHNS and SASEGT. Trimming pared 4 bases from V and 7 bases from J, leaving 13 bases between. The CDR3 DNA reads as TGTGCCAGCAGTGCCCTAGGGGACATCGGGGAGCTGTTTTTT. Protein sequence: CASSALGDIGELFF.

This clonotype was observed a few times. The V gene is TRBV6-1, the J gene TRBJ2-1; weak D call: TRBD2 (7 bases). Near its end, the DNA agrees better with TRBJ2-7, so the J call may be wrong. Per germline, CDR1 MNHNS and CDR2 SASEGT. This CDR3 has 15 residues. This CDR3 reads CASTIGGGPSYEQYF. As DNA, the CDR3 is TGTGCCAGCACCATAGGGGGGGGGCCCTCCTACGAGCAGTACTTC.

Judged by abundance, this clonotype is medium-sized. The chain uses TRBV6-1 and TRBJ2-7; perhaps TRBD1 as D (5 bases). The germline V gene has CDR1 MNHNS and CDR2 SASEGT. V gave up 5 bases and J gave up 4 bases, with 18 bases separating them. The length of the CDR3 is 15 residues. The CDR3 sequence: CASSSPRRTRYEQYF. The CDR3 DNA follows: TGTGCCAGCAGTTCCCCTCGCAGGACACGGTACGAGCAGTACTTC.

CDR3 residues: CASRLGTGGFYEQFF. CDR3 in DNA: TGTGCCAGCAGACTTGGGACAGGTGGGTTCTACGAGCAGTTCTTC. V gene TRBV6-2 or TRBV6-3 combines with J gene TRBJ2-1, with 8 bases identical to TRBD1. The CDR3 contains 15 residues. Germline values: CDR1 MNHEY, CDR2 SVGEGT. With 6 bases clipped from V and 10 bases from J, the junction kept 14 bases outside the gene matches.

CDR3 sequence reads: CASSKPGHKVFEQFF. The CDR3, as DNA: TGTGCCAGCAGTAAACCGGGACACAAGGTGTTCGAGCAGTTCTTC. V gene TRBV6-2 or TRBV6-3 combines with J gene TRBJ2-3; maybe TRBD1 (6 bases). The end of the DNA fits TRBJ2-1 better, so the J call may be wrong. The length of the CDR3 is 15 residues. Germline V gene lookup returns CDR1 MNHEY and CDR2 SVGEGT.

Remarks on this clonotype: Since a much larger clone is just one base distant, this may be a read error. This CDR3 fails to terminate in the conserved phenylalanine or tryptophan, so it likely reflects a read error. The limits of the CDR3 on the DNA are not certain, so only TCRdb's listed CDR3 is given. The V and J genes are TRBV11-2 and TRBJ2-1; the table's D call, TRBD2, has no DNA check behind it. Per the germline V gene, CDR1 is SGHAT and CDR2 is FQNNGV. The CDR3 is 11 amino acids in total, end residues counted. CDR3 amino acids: CASSNSGTEFS.

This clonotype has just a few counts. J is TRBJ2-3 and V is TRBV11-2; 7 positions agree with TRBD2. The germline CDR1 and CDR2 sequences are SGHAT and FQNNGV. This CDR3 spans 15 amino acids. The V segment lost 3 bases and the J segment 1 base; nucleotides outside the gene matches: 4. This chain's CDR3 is CASSFGGGGTDTQYF. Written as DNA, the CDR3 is TGTGCCAGCAGCTTCGGTGGGGGGGGCACAGATACGCAGTATTTT.

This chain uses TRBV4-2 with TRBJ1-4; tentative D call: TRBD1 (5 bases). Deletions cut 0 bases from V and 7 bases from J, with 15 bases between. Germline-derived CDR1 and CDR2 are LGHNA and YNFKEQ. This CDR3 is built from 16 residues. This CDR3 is CASSQDDVQGGEKLFF. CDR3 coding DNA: TGTGCCAGCAGCCAAGATGACGTTCAGGGTGGTGAAAAACTGTTTTTT.